In this sample, the clone carrying this T cell receptor (beta chain) turned up once. The data stem from a study of blood T cell repertoires in COVID-19. Study-level background: Samples of COVID-19 (acute and convalescent) were obtained from the United States, Italy and Spain.

CDR1 is MNHEY and CDR2 is SMNVEV in the germline V gene (reference sequence). V was cut by 2 bases and J by 7 bases, with 2 bases left in between. CDR3 length equals 11 residues. The method was immunoSEQ multiplex PCR; TCRdb's version includes in-frame clones alone and lacks a portion of them. The profile shows about 290,000 clones, over 85% of them singletons. Seattle patients were enrolled during active infection and followed longitudinally. Sequenced input: peripheral blood. This sequence originates from a young woman with COVID-19, enrolled during active disease. The rearrangement links TRBV27 to TRBJ1-4; D unclear. The CDR3: CASSLREKLFF. Written as DNA, the CDR3 is TGTGCCAGCAGTTTACGTGAAAAACTGTTTTTT.